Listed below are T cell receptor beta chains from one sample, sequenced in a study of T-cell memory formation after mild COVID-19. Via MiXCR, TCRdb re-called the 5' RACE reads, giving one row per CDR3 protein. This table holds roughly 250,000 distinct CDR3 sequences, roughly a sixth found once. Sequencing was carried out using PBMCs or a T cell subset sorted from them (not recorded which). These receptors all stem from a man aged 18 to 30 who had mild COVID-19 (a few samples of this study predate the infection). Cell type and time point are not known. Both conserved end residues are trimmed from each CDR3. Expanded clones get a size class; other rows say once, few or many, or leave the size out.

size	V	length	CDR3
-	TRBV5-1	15	ASSLRLAGVSYNEQF
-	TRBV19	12	ASSRPGLAYEQY
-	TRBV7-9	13	ASSLTGSGGNEQF
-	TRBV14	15	ASSQAAGSTINYGYT
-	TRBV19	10	ASSMSAGELF
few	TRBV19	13	ASSPRGANTGELF
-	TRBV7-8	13	ASSSAGTGFTEAF
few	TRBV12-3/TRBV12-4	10	ASSFLQETQY
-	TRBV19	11	ASVSRSYNEQF
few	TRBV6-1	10	ASRWDRLEAF
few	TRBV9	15	ASSVATAASGGTEAF
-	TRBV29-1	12	SVQFQGFRTEAF
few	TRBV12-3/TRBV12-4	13	ASSLFWGRRETQY
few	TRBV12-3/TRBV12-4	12	ASSPLGGGEGYT
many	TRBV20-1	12	SARDLAGIETQY
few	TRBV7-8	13	ASSNLDRQRGEQY
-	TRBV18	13	ASSPQTGVGSPLH
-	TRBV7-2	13	ASSLSGPMNTEAF
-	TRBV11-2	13	ASSSTGVRLGEQF
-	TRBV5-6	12	ASSRDHSNEKLF
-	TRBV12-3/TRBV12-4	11	ASSLGRGREQY
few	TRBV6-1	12	ASSGGLTNYGYT
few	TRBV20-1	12	SASFPATDQPQH
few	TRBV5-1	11	ASSNSEDTEAF
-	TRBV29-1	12	SVEDLTGDEKLF